A single sample gave rise to the 13 T cell receptor beta chains below, sequenced in a study of blood T cells in healthy people across ages. A sample-barcoded 5' primer and a J-beta primer mix were used in a second PCR of about 6 to 11 cycles. In TCRdb, the 5' RACE reads were re-called with MiXCR into one record per CDR3 protein. The sample lists approximately 320,000 distinct CDR3 sequences; 25% to 30% were seen once. Specimen: blood. These receptors were obtained from a woman in her 70s in good health.

This clonotype was detected only a few times. The rearrangement links TRBV10-3 to TRBJ2-1; a possible D gene is TRBD2 (6 bases). V lost 6 bases and J 1 base, leaving 16 bases between the germline ends. This CDR3 contains 16 residues. The V gene's germline CDR1 is ENHRY and CDR2 SYGVKD. The CDR3 region is CAIRAQDGRSYNEQFF. The DNA for the CDR3 is TGTGCCATCAGGGCCCAGGACGGGAGATCCTACAATGAGCAGTTCTTC.

This clonotype is classed as medium-sized. The chain links TRBV3-1 to TRBJ2-2; 8 positions match TRBD2. Per the germline V gene, CDR1 is LGHDT and CDR2 is YNNKEL (reference sequence). The CDR3 loop spans 15 amino acids. The V gene end was trimmed by 0 bases and the J gene end by 5 bases; junction bases not matched to a gene: 2. In DNA form, the CDR3 reads TGTGCCAGCAGCCAAGATCCGGGAGGGACCGGGGAGCTGTTTTTT. This codes for CASSQDPGGTGELFF.

The J gene is TRBJ2-3, the V gene TRBV6-1; unclear D gene. This CDR3 has 15 residues. V was trimmed by 4 bases and J by 0 bases, leaving 11 bases between them. In germline, CDR1 is MNHNS, CDR2 SASEGT. The DNA for the CDR3 is TGTGCCAGCAGTGTATCGCGAACTAGCACAGATACGCAGTATTTT. Protein sequence: CASSVSRTSTDTQYF.

This clonotype was recorded a few times. This chain joins TRBV9 and TRBJ2-1; maybe TRBD1 (6 bases). The length of the CDR3 is 16 residues. Germline CDR1 and CDR2: SGDLS and YYNGEE. Between the trimmed V and J ends, which lost 2 bases and 0 bases, there was a span of 12 bases. CDR3: CASSVLDSSSYNEQFF. Written as DNA, the CDR3 is TGTGCCAGCAGCGTCTTGGACAGTAGCTCCTACAATGAGCAGTTCTTC.

This clonotype was seen only once. The chain links TRBV28 to TRBJ2-5; D perhaps matches TRBD2 (6 bases). The last part of the DNA fits TRBJ2-1 better; the J call may be wrong. This CDR3 region has 17 residues. CDR1 MDHEN and CDR2 SYDVKM come from the germline V gene. The chain's CDR3 is CASSSISSAGRQWEQFF. The CDR3 bases are TGTGCCAGCAGTTCGATTTCCTCTGCGGGGAGGCAATGGGAGCAGTTCTTC.

The chain is built from TRBV28 and TRBJ2-3; 9 bases align to TRBD2. The J segment lost 4 bases and the V segment lost 2 bases, leaving 7 bases of the junction unmatched. CDR3 length: 16 residues. Germline CDR1 reads MDHEN; CDR2 reads SYDVKM. The CDR3 nucleotides read TGTGCCAGCAGTTTAGCGGGAGGGCCGGAGGCAGATACGCAGTATTTT. Protein: CASSLAGGPEADTQYF.

This clonotype came up a few times. V gene TRBV20-1 combines with J gene TRBJ1-2; 8 bases are a match to TRBD1. The germline gives CDR1 DFQATT, CDR2 SNEGSKA (reference sequence). Trimming removed 2 bases from V and 3 bases from J; junction bases left unmatched: 5. This CDR3 region has 14 residues. Written as DNA, the CDR3 is TGCAGTGCTAGAAGGACAGGGACGGACTATGGCTACACCTTC. The encoded protein is CSARRTGTDYGYTF.

This rearrangement joins TRBV5-1 to TRBJ1-1; 9 bases are a match to TRBD1. J was trimmed by 8 bases and V by 2 bases; bases with no gene match: 10. The CDR3 runs 15 residues. Germline V gene sequence: CDR1 SGHRS, CDR2 YFSETQ. The CDR3 region is CASSFQPTGGSEAFF. Written as DNA, the CDR3 is TGCGCCAGCAGCTTTCAACCGACAGGGGGATCCGAAGCTTTCTTT.

Relative to its sample, this clonotype is medium-sized. The chain's CDR3 is CASSPDTSSGANVLTF. Written as DNA, the CDR3 is TGTGCCAGCTCCCCGGACACCAGCTCTGGGGCCAACGTCCTGACTTTC. The chain employs TRBV2 and TRBJ2-6, with a possible D match to TRBD1 (5 bases). The V gene's germline CDR1 is SNHLY and CDR2 FYNNEI. The CDR3 runs 16 residues. Trimming left V 8 bases short and J 0 bases short, with 14 bases between.

The chain links TRBV20-1 to TRBJ1-2; D is unclear. Germline lookup yields CDR1 DFQATT and CDR2 SNEGSKA (reference sequence). V lost 8 bases, J lost 3 bases, and 16 bases lay in between. This CDR3 is built from 13 residues. The CDR3 region is CSTRERGHYGYTF. The CDR3 DNA sequence: TGCAGTACACGGGAGCGGGGTCACTATGGCTACACCTTC.

The V call is TRBV12-3 or TRBV12-4, the J call TRBJ2-1, with TRBD2 as a possible D gene (6 bases). This CDR3 comprises 17 residues. Trimming removed 6 bases at V and 0 bases at J, with 18 bases between. The CDR3 region has the DNA TGTGCCAGCAGGCCCCTGGGTAGCGGAAGCTCCTACAATGAGCAGTTCTTC. It translates to CASRPLGSGSSYNEQFF.

This clonotype showed up just a few times. The chain combines TRBV11-2 with TRBJ2-1, with 8 positions matching TRBD1. This CDR3 has 15 amino acids. Germline CDR1 and CDR2: SGHAT and FQNNGV. Unmatched junction bases numbered 6, after V lost 5 bases and J lost 3 bases. This CDR3 reads CASSTRTGNYNEQFF. DNA of the CDR3: TGTGCCAGCAGCACACGGACAGGGAACTACAATGAGCAGTTCTTC.

This chain uses TRBV3-1 with TRBJ1-5, with D unclear. This CDR3 region has 15 residues. Germline CDR1 LGHDT, CDR2 YNNKEL (reference sequence). V lost 0 bases and J 4 bases, leaving 10 bases between the germline ends. The CDR3: CASSQDSGVNQPQHF. The CDR3 bases are TGTGCCAGCAGCCAAGATTCTGGGGTTAATCAGCCCCAGCATTTT.